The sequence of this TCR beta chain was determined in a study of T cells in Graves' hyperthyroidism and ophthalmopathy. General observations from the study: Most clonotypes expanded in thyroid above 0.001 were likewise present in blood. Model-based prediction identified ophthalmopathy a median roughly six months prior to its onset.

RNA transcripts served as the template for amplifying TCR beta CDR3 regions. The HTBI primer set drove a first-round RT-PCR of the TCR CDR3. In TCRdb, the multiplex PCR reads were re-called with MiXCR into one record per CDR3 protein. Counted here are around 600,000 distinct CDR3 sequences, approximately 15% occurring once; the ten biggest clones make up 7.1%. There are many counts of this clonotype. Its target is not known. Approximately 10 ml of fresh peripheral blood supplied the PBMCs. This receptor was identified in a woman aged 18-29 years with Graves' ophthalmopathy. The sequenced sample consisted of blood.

This CDR3 is CASSGGLVLDEQYF. The CDR3 DNA sequence: TGTGCCAGCAGTGGGGGTCTAGTATTGGACGAGCAGTACTTC. J is TRBJ2-7 and V is TRBV12-3 or TRBV12-4; D is possibly TRBD1 or TRBD2 (5 bases each). The length of the CDR3 is 14 residues. Trimming removed 5 bases from V and 5 bases from J, with 16 bases in between.